This TCR beta chain was captured in a study of blood T cell repertoires in COVID-19. Overall study: The samples span acute and convalescent COVID-19 from the United States, Italy and Spain. T cells, B-cell-depleted T cells, or PBMCs provided the cDNA or gDNA that served as material.

Study processing details: Reference gene primer amplification yielded estimated nucleated cell counts. The table came from immunoSEQ multiplex PCR; TCRdb's copy has only in-frame clones and leaves some out. V and J calls and clone size follow that table, whereas D and trimming were derived from the DNA. This table holds 200,000 to 250,000 clones, 86% found once. V lost 0 bases to trimming and J lost 3 bases, with 9 bases between them. This CDR3 is 14 amino acids long. In germline, CDR1 is SGHRS, CDR2 YFSETQ. The source is a woman in her 30s who had recovered from COVID-19. This chain connects TRBV5-1 to TRBJ2-5; possibly TRBD2 for D (5 bases). The material sequenced was peripheral blood. This CDR3 is CASSLAAGEETQYF. Here the CDR3 DNA reads TGCGCCAGCAGCTTGGCCGCCGGGGAAGAGACCCAGTACTTC.